Following are 30 T cell receptor beta chains from one sample sequenced in a study of post-analysis software for immune sequencing data. Unique molecular identifiers tagged the TCR beta cDNA libraries. TCRdb re-called the PCR reads through MiXCR, storing one row per CDR3 protein. The sample lists 750,000 to 950,000 distinct CDR3 sequences, 53% occurring once. Their cognate antigens are unknown. Whole-study findings and limits: The five TRBV segments detected at higher frequency in patients than in controls included TRBV5-6, TRBV5-1 and TRBV20-1.

Sequenced sample: blood. These receptors were taken from a girl aged 5-17 years with multiple sclerosis.

The chain links TRBV6-5 to TRBJ1-2; TRBD1 matches 11 bases. V lost 5 bases and J lost 4; bases outside the gene matches: 3. This CDR3 is built from 14 residues. CDR1 and CDR2 (germline): MNHEY, SVGAGI. CDR3 region: CASSMGTGGYGYTF. The CDR3 DNA sequence: TGTGCCAGCAGTATGGGGACAGGGGGCTATGGCTACACCTTC.

There are a few counts of this clonotype. One junction end disagrees with the germline gene, perhaps due to a read error. This chain links TRBV3-1 with TRBJ2-3; either TRBD1 or TRBD2 may fit D (5 bases each). Per germline, CDR1 LGHDT and CDR2 YNNKEL (reference sequence). The CDR3 runs to 15 residues. The CDR3 loop reads CVSSPGPTSTDTQYF. CDR3 sequence (DNA): TGTGTCAGCAGCCCGGGACCTACCAGCACAGATACGCAGTATTTT.

This clonotype was recorded a few times. The rearrangement uses TRBV5-1 and TRBJ2-7, with D maybe TRBD2 (6 bases). Germline V gives CDR1 SGHRS, CDR2 YFSETQ. CDR3 length equals 13 residues. The germline V and J ends were trimmed by 4 bases and 2 bases, with 10 bases remaining between them. CDR3 protein: CASSAGSTYEQYF. CDR3 sequence (DNA): TGCGCCAGCAGCGCGGGGTCCACCTACGAGCAGTACTTC.

V gene TRBV14 combines with J gene TRBJ2-5; 7 nucleotides align to TRBD1. The CDR3 is made up of 16 amino acids. Germline V gives CDR1 SGHDN, CDR2 FVKESK. Losses at the gene ends were 3 bases for V and 0 bases for J; bases not matched to a gene: 7. The CDR3 protein is CASSQSGTEYQETQYF. CDR3 nucleotide sequence: TGTGCCAGCAGCCAGTCCGGGACAGAGTACCAAGAGACCCAGTACTTC.

This chain uses TRBV3-1 with TRBJ1-5; D is unclear. V gave up 0 bases and J gave up 4 bases, with 7 bases separating them. The CDR3 totals 14 residues. Germline-derived CDR1 and CDR2 are LGHDT and YNNKEL (reference sequence). CDR3 in DNA: TGTGCCAGCAGCCAAGAGACGGGAAATCAGCCCCAGCATTTT. Its translation is CASSQETGNQPQHF.

A word on this clonotype: The germline gene is not matched at one end of the junction; a read error may be the cause. The genes are TRBV29-1 and TRBJ2-1; D assignment may be TRBD1 or TRBD2 (5 bases each). The CDR3 spans 13 residues. Germline V gene lookup returns CDR1 SQVTM and CDR2 ANQGSEA. The CDR3 sequence is CSAELGAYNEQFF. In DNA, the CDR3 is TGCAGCGCTGAACTAGGGGCCTACAATGAGCAGTTCTTC.

This sequence joins TRBV6-2 or TRBV6-3 and TRBJ2-1, with D perhaps assigned TRBD1 or TRBD2 (5 bases each). Germline CDR1 and CDR2: MNHEY and SVGEGT. Trimming cost V 2 bases and J 8 bases, with 16 bases left between them. CDR3 length equals 15 residues. The DNA of the CDR3 is TGTGCCAGCAGTTACCGGGACCCCTTGGTAGATGAGCAGTTCTTC. This codes for CASSYRDPLVDEQFF.

This clonotype came up a few times. The chain has TRBV7-6 and TRBJ2-7, with 13 bases that match TRBD2. With 4 bases clipped from V and 3 bases from J, the junction kept 6 bases outside the gene matches. The germline V gene has CDR1 SGHVS and CDR2 FNYEAQ. The CDR3 extends over 16 amino acids. CDR3 coding DNA: TGTGCCAGCAGCTCCTGGACTAGCGGGAGCGTCTACGAGCAGTACTTC. This codes for CASSSWTSGSVYEQYF.

The genes are TRBV21-1 and TRBJ1-2; the D call of TRBD1 is as the table states it, not checked on the DNA. TRBV21-1 is a pseudogene. The CDR3 runs to 20 residues. The CDR3 region is CASEALGPTGQGAEGYGYTF. For the CDR3, the DNA is TGTGCCAGCGAAGCCCTAGGACCTACGGGACAGGGGGCGGAGGGCTATGGCTACACCTTC.

The chain joins TRBV9 to TRBJ2-7, with a weak D call TRBD2 (5 bases). There are 15 residues in the CDR3. Germline V gene lookup returns CDR1 SGDLS and CDR2 YYNGEE. V lost 0 bases, J lost 0 bases, and 10 bases lay in between. Here the CDR3 DNA reads TGTGCCAGCAGCGTAGCGACGGGGAGCTCCTACGAGCAGTACTTC. Translation gives CASSVATGSSYEQYF.

This rearrangement joins TRBV6-2 or TRBV6-3 to TRBJ2-1; 10 nucleotides align to TRBD2. The CDR3 sequence is 15 residues long. Germline V gene lookup returns CDR1 MNHEY and CDR2 SVGEGT. J gave up 6 bases and V 6 bases, and 8 bases lay outside the gene matches. The CDR3 sequence: CASSLAGGNFNEQFF. The CDR3 region has the DNA TGTGCCAGCAGCTTAGCGGGAGGTAACTTCAATGAGCAGTTCTTC.

V usage is TRBV20-1 and J usage is TRBJ2-7, with D perhaps matching TRBD1 (6 bases). V lost 3 bases and J lost 1, with 10 bases in between. Germline CDR1 DFQATT, CDR2 SNEGSKA (reference sequence). The CDR3 spans 13 residues. CDR3 amino acids: CSARAGVSYEQYF. In DNA, the CDR3 is TGCAGTGCTAGGGCAGGGGTATCCTACGAGCAGTACTTC.

CDR3: CSVIDPGGKVEQYF. The CDR3 DNA sequence: TGCAGCGTCATCGATCCAGGGGGCAAGGTCGAGCAGTACTTC. The V and J genes are TRBV29-1 and TRBJ2-5; 8 positions match TRBD1. The assigned J gene may be wrong: the sequence end matches TRBJ2-7 better. The germline V gene has CDR1 SQVTM and CDR2 ANQGSEA. This CDR3 is 14 amino acids long.

This clonotype was detected a few times. The chain combines TRBV29-1 with TRBJ2-7, with 7 bases matching TRBD1. The germline V gene has CDR1 SQVTM and CDR2 ANQGSEA. The CDR3 length is 14 residues. The J segment lost 2 bases and the V segment lost 7 bases, leaving 11 bases of the junction unmatched. The CDR3 region is CSAVGTASAYEQYF. The CDR3 DNA reads as TGCAGCGCCGTTGGGACAGCCTCCGCCTACGAGCAGTACTTC.

The V and J genes are TRBV12-3 or TRBV12-4 and TRBJ2-7; perhaps TRBD1 as D (6 bases). The CDR3 has 16 residues. V lost 1 base, J lost 0 bases, and 13 bases lay in between. CDR3 loop: CASSLGALDSSYEQYF. For the CDR3, the DNA is TGTGCCAGCAGTTTAGGGGCTTTGGACAGCTCCTACGAGCAGTACTTC.

The genes are TRBV7-2 and TRBJ2-1; D is ambiguous. V lost 2 bases and J lost 9, with 17 bases in between. Germline V gene sequence: CDR1 SGHTA, CDR2 FQGNSA. The CDR3 consists of 15 residues. DNA of the CDR3: TGTGCCAGCAGCTTATATAGTCCCGCGTCAGGTGAGCAGTTCTTC. This translates into CASSLYSPASGEQFF.

This clonotype turned up a few times. V and J are TRBV20-1 and TRBJ2-7; 7 bases agree with TRBD2. Germline CDR1 is DFQATT and CDR2 is SNEGSKA (reference sequence). With 5 bases clipped from V and 0 bases from J, the junction kept 4 bases outside the gene matches. The CDR3 has 13 amino acids. The CDR3 nucleotides read TGCAGTGCTGCTAGCGGAATCTCCTACGAGCAGTACTTC. The encoded protein is CSAASGISYEQYF.

This clonotype was observed a few times. CDR3 amino acids: CASSTQGLLNYGYTF. Written as DNA, the CDR3 is TGTGCCAGCAGCACCCAAGGTCTCCTGAACTATGGCTACACCTTC. The chain joins TRBV7-2 to TRBJ1-2; D unclear. The CDR3 length is 15 residues. V was shortened by 5 bases and J by 2 bases, with 15 bases between the two germline ends. Germline loops: CDR1 SGHTA, CDR2 FQGNSA.

This rearrangement joins TRBV7-2 to TRBJ2-7; TRBD1 aligns across 8 bases. J was trimmed by 5 bases and V by 6 bases; bases with no gene match: 9. The germline V gene has CDR1 SGHTA and CDR2 FQGNSA. The CDR3 contains 14 residues. The CDR3 coding sequence is TGTGCCAGCAGACTTTGGACAGGGCGTGACGAGCAGTACTTC. This codes for CASRLWTGRDEQYF.

The chain recombines TRBV12-3 or TRBV12-4 with TRBJ1-2; D gene unclear. The V and J ends lost 5 bases and 1 base respectively, with 14 bases between them. CDR3 length equals 15 residues. The CDR3 loop is CASSLGLEINYGYTF. CDR3 DNA sequence: TGTGCCAGCAGTCTCGGGCTAGAAATTAACTATGGCTACACCTTC.

This clonotype was counted a few times. The V call is TRBV11-1, the J call TRBJ2-1; no firm D call. Germline CDR1 reads SGHAT; CDR2 reads FQDESV (reference sequence). Between the trimmed V and J ends, which lost 4 bases and 12 bases, there was a span of 10 bases. This CDR3 region has 11 residues. For the CDR3, the DNA is TGTGCCAGCAGCTCAGACGTCGGGCAGTTCTTC. This encodes CASSSDVGQFF.

The V gene is TRBV4-1, the J gene TRBJ2-1; D is uncertain. The J call may be mistaken, given a closer DNA end match to TRBJ2-7. The CDR3 extends over 15 amino acids. Germline CDR1 MGHRA, CDR2 YSYEKL. CDR3 DNA: TGCGCCAGCAGCCAAGCACAGCCCTTAGTGGACGAGCAGTACTTC. It encodes CASSQAQPLVDEQYF.

The genes are TRBV7-2 and TRBJ2-3; TRBD1 agrees at 7 bases. Losses at the gene ends were 2 bases for V and 5 bases for J; bases not matched to a gene: 1. Germline CDR1 is SGHTA and CDR2 is FQGNSA. The CDR3 sequence is 13 residues long. The CDR3 is CASSLQGVDTQYF. CDR3 sequence (DNA): TGTGCCAGCAGCTTACAGGGGGTAGATACGCAGTATTTT.

This chain joins TRBV3-1 and TRBJ1-1; no clear D gene. V gave up 0 bases and J gave up 1 base, with 15 bases separating them. Germline V gives CDR1 LGHDT, CDR2 YNNKEL (reference sequence). The CDR3 runs 17 residues. CDR3 sequence (DNA): TGTGCCAGCAGCCAAGATAAACAGACTTACCGGAACACTGAAGCTTTCTTT. Residues: CASSQDKQTYRNTEAFF.

This clonotype was detected a few times. The rearrangement joins TRBV6-1 to TRBJ2-3; D gene ambiguous. Germline loops: CDR1 MNHNS, CDR2 SASEGT. Trimming left V 8 bases short and J 6 bases short, with 21 bases between. This CDR3 comprises 15 residues. The CDR3 region is CASRPAFSARDTQYF. CDR3 sequence (DNA): TGTGCCAGCCGCCCCGCGTTCTCCGCCCGTGATACGCAGTATTTT.

The genes are TRBV9 and TRBJ2-3; D is unresolved. Germline CDR1 and CDR2: SGDLS and YYNGEE. Between the trimmed V and J ends, which lost 4 bases and 2 bases, there was a span of 5 bases. The CDR3 length is 12 residues. CDR3 nucleotide sequence: TGTGCCAGCAGCACCCCCACAGATACGCAGTATTTT. As protein: CASSTPTDTQYF.

CDR3 loop: CASSLVSGTGGSGANVLTF. DNA of the CDR3: TGCGCCAGCAGCTTGGTGTCTGGGACAGGGGGCTCTGGGGCCAACGTCCTGACTTTC. The chain joins TRBV5-1 to TRBJ2-6, with 11 bases aligning to TRBD1. The CDR3 is 19 residues long. Germline CDR1 and CDR2: SGHRS and YFSETQ. The ends lost 0 bases at V and 0 bases at J; junction bases unmatched: 5.

The chain couples TRBV6-4 to TRBJ2-5, with 10 bases aligning to TRBD2. Germline values: CDR1 MRHNA, CDR2 SNTAGT. V shed 0 bases and J 1 base; nucleotides not matched to a gene: 5. The CDR3 totals 17 residues. In nucleotides, the CDR3 is TGTGCCAGCAGTGACTCCCTAGCGGGAGAAGTCCAAGAGACCCAGTACTTC. Amino acid sequence: CASSDSLAGEVQETQYF.

This sequence joins TRBV3-1 and TRBJ2-1; 9 nucleotides agree with TRBD1. The V and J ends lost 7 bases and 8 bases, in that order; junction bases with no gene match: 3. Germline CDR1 and CDR2: LGHDT and YNNKEL (reference sequence). The CDR3 is 12 residues long. The CDR3, as DNA: TGTGCCAGCACCGGGACAGGGTATGAGCAGTTCTTC. Translation: CASTGTGYEQFF.

The V and J genes are TRBV2 and TRBJ2-3; unclear D gene. Per germline, CDR1 SNHLY and CDR2 FYNNEI. The CDR3 loop spans 14 amino acids. Trimming pared 10 bases from V and 2 bases from J, leaving 16 bases between. CDR3 region: CATKKAAHTDTQYF. The CDR3 nucleotides are TGTGCCACCAAGAAGGCCGCTCACACAGATACGCAGTATTTT.